Listed here are 8 T cell receptor beta chains from one sample, sequenced in a study of monozygotic twins with inflammatory bowel disease. TCRdb reanalyzed the 5' RACE reads, giving one entry per CDR3 protein sequence and no DNA. The sample holds approximately 160,000 distinct CDR3 sequences. The sequenced sample was blood. The receptors were gathered from a human donor with ulcerative colitis or Crohn's disease, or a healthy co-twin of an affected twin (not recorded which).

The rearrangement links TRBV7-6 to TRBJ1-4; the D call from TCRdb, TRBD1, cannot be confirmed without DNA. This CDR3 has 13 amino acids. Germline V gene data show CDR1 as SGHVS and CDR2 as FNYEAQ. CDR3 protein: CASKPGEYEKLFF.

The chain is built from TRBV9 and TRBJ2-2; TCRdb reports TRBD1, a call that lacks DNA to check it against. The CDR3 has 17 amino acids. Germline CDR1 reads SGDLS; CDR2 reads YYNGEE. The CDR3 sequence is CASSSSGGGANTGELFF.

The chain is built from TRBV24-1 and TRBJ2-1; absent DNA, TCRdb's TRBD1 call cannot be checked. This CDR3 spans 19 amino acids. Per germline, CDR1 KGHDR and CDR2 SFDVKD. The CDR3 loop is CATSDLRGVSGTGDNEQFF.

This chain connects TRBV3-1 to TRBJ2-1; TCRdb designates TRBD2, a call that cannot be tested without DNA. The germline gives CDR1 LGHDT, CDR2 YNNKEL (reference sequence). This CDR3 spans 13 amino acids. CDR3 residues: CASRLAGGDEQFF.

This chain uses TRBV20-1 with TRBJ1-2. CDR1 DFQATT and CDR2 SNEGSKA come from the germline V gene (reference sequence). CDR3 length equals 13 residues. The CDR3 reads CSALAGGLGGYTF.

The V call is TRBV24-1, the J call TRBJ2-1; absent DNA, TCRdb's TRBD1 call cannot be checked. The V gene's germline CDR1 is KGHDR and CDR2 SFDVKD. The length of the CDR3 is 15 residues. The CDR3 sequence is CATSAVDRIYNEQFF.

J is TRBJ1-4 and V is TRBV7-2; the D call from TCRdb, TRBD1, cannot be confirmed without DNA. CDR1 and CDR2 (germline): SGHTA, FQGNSA. This CDR3 region has 14 residues. The CDR3 protein is CASSLNRGSEKLFF. The whole variable domain, remainder taken from reference TRBV7-2 and TRBJ1-4, is GAGVSQSPSNKVTEKGKDVELRCDPISGHTALYWYRQSLGQGLEFLIYFQGNSAPDKSGLPSDRFSAERTGGSVSTLTIQRTQQEDSAVYLCASSLNRGSEKLFFGSGTQLSVL.

The rearrangement uses TRBV7-2 and TRBJ2-5; absent DNA, TCRdb's TRBD1 call cannot be checked. Per germline, CDR1 SGHTA and CDR2 FQGNSA. The CDR3 is 13 amino acids. CDR3 amino acids: CASSSQGRETQYF.